This T cell receptor (beta chain) stems from a study of cytotoxic CD8 clonotypes in ibrutinib-treated CLL (dated by TCRdb to the early 2020s). Regarding the research as a whole: The cohort included around 15 treatment-naive and roughly 10 relapsed/refractory patients; 17 were IGHV unmutated. Partial responses were observed in some 24 patients and complete responses in 2; after a median follow-up of around 68 months, remission was maintained in approximately 14 patients and progression was observed in roughly twelve. Response samples were taken after a median of 12 months on treatment, ranging from roughly 6 to 36 months. An average of about 260,000 productive templates and roughly 94,000 productive rearrangements was obtained per sample. Of the roughly 90 participants in the trial, 26 had longitudinal samples available. Cryopreserved peripheral blood mononuclear cells were obtained prior to treatment, at the time of response, and at either disease progression or sustained remission.

This clone was recorded once. Its antigen has not been determined. Within one base of it there is no much larger clone, and no base qualities were kept. For TCR beta library preparation, 2 to 2.5 micrograms of genomic DNA were isolated from cryopreserved PBMCs. High-throughput TCR beta sequencing was performed on longitudinal blood samples from CLL patients receiving ibrutinib monotherapy. Patients were enrolled in a phase 2 open-label single-center ibrutinib monotherapy trial. Trimming costs V 1 base and J 4 bases, and their ends lie 4 bases apart. The CDR3 holds 13 amino acids from the cysteine to the phenylalanine. The entry retains the CDR3 DNA only, 39 bases that are in frame from base 1. CDR1 and CDR2, per the germline V gene, are SGHNT and YENEEA. Each clonotype received, on average, approximately 9.9x coverage in deep resolution sequencing performed on a MiSeq, where the target depth lay between 1 in 1 million and 1 in 200,000 T cells. The immunoSEQ hsTCRB Kit was used to generate the TCR beta libraries. The source study handled its data this way. The data were analyzed with ImmunoSEQ Analyzer and ImmunoSEQ Data Assistant, and V, D and J gene assignments followed IMGT definitions. Clonality was computed as one minus normalized Shannon entropy of productive rearrangement frequencies, ranging from 0 to 1. Public clonotype analysis was restricted to overrepresented clonotypes comprising at least 0.05% of each patient's repertoire. About 13 age-matched healthy donor repertoires from immuneACCESS were used as controls for clonality. TCRdb holds this immuneACCESS table with in-frame rearrangements only. Some clones are missing; in checked studies, unresolved V genes explain under half, and the rest has no known cause. V, J and clone size reflect that table, while D and trimming were determined from the DNA. In all, the sample holds approximately 300,000 clones, and almost 80% of those were seen once. Together, the top ten hold over 5.5% of the sample.

Results and caveats for the whole study, not just this receptor: Baseline clonality exceeded that of age-matched healthy donors and correlated strongly with circulating CD8+ T-cell counts. Sustained-remission and progressing patients did not have matched sampling times, and lymph node repertoires were not examined. An increase in clonality was observed at ibrutinib response, with clonality remaining stable during sustained remission and falling back toward baseline at progression. Public clonotypes were found to be uncommon and were observed to contract or remain stable during treatment; the increase in clonality was shown to reflect expansion of private clonotypes at ibrutinib response.

The TCR comes from a human donor with chronic lymphocytic leukemia. Sequences were derived from PBMCs, sampled before ibrutinib treatment. Here the chain combines TRBV11-3 and TRBJ2-2, with no D gene named confidently. The nucleotide sequence reads TGTGCCAGCAGCTTAGTGGTCACCGGGGAGCTGTTTTTT. Translated, it reads CASSLVVTGELFF.